The 5 T cell receptor beta chains below come from one sample, sequenced in a study of blood T cell repertoires in COVID-19 (TCRdb year 2020). The method behind the library was the immunoSEQ multiplex PCR assay. TCRdb provides this immuneACCESS table in a form limited to in-frame rearrangements. Some clones are lacking; in checked studies, under half of them reflect an unresolved V gene, and why the rest are absent is not known. Here the sample has around 270,000 clones; 65% to 85% occur a single time. The ten top clones hold about 1.5% of the sample. Source material: peripheral blood. These receptors were collected from a woman aged 40 to 49 who had recovered from COVID-19.

V is TRBV11-2 and J is TRBJ2-7; tentative D call: TRBD1 (6 bases). The CDR3 loop spans 14 amino acids. The V end lost 5 bases, the J end lost 3 bases, and 14 bases lay between the germline ends. Germline V gene sequence: CDR1 SGHAT, CDR2 FQNNGV. CDR3 in amino acids: CASSPDRSIYEQYF. In nucleotides, the CDR3 is TGTGCCAGCAGCCCCGACAGGAGTATCTACGAGCAGTACTTC.

This clone was seen more than once but under ten times. The rearrangement joins TRBV27 to TRBJ1-6; D gene unclear. Germline V CDR1 and CDR2: MNHEY, SMNVEV (reference sequence). The CDR3 covers 14 residues. Trimming took 7 bases from V and 0 from J, leaving 7 bases between them. The CDR3 protein is CASTSSSYNSPLHF. The CDR3 nucleotides are TGTGCCAGCACCTCGAGCTCCTATAATTCACCCCTCCACTTT.

The V gene is TRBV19, the J gene TRBJ2-3; 11 positions agree with TRBD1. The CDR3 is 15 amino acids. V lost 7 bases and J lost 3; bases outside the gene matches: 6. Looked up from germline, CDR1 is LNHDA and CDR2 is SQIVND (reference sequence). DNA of the CDR3: TGTGCCAGTACCGCCGGGACAGGGGGAACAGATACGCAGTATTTT. Translation: CASTAGTGGTDTQYF.

The gene calls are TRBV6-5 and TRBJ2-1, with 8 bases that match TRBD2. Trimming cost V 7 bases and J 6 bases; bases outside gene matches: 11. The CDR3 loop spans 15 amino acids. CDR1 is MNHEY and CDR2 is SVGAGI in the germline V gene. The CDR3 sequence: CASKERPSGGNEQFF. CDR3 in DNA: TGTGCCAGCAAGGAGCGACCGAGCGGGGGCAATGAGCAGTTCTTC.

The chain combines TRBV2 with TRBJ1-1; TRBD1 might be the D (5 bases). Looked up from germline, CDR1 is SNHLY and CDR2 is FYNNEI. The CDR3 covers 13 residues. Trimming took 10 bases from V and 3 from J, leaving 15 bases between them. CDR3 protein: CATTRGPDTEAFF. In DNA, the CDR3 is TGTGCCACCACGCGGGGCCCTGACACTGAAGCTTTCTTT.